This TCR beta chain stems from a study of spatial heterogeneity in lung cancer. About the research overall: The average count in raw reads for each unique TCR and UMI combination exceeded eight appearances.

A unique molecular identifier was attached to every TCR cDNA molecule. TCRdb re-called the 5' RACE reads with MiXCR, one entry per CDR3 protein. This table holds some 53,000 distinct CDR3 sequences, roughly 7% found once. V lost 3 bases to trimming and J lost 0 bases, with 17 bases between them. Germline V gene lookup returns CDR1 DFQATT and CDR2 SNEGSKA (reference sequence). The CDR3 extends over 17 amino acids. Time point noted: sample taken at primary tumor resection. No cell sorting; template was whole RNA from tumor, lung tissue or PBMC. This clonotype occurred many times. Sequences were derived from PBMCs, sampled at surgery. This receptor was identified in a female donor with early-stage non-small cell lung cancer. V and J are TRBV20-1 and TRBJ1-4, with D perhaps matching TRBD1 (6 bases). For the CDR3, the DNA is TGCAGTGCTAGTCCGGGGGCTCTTACCGCAACTAATGAAAAACTGTTTTTT. It translates to CSASPGALTATNEKLFF.